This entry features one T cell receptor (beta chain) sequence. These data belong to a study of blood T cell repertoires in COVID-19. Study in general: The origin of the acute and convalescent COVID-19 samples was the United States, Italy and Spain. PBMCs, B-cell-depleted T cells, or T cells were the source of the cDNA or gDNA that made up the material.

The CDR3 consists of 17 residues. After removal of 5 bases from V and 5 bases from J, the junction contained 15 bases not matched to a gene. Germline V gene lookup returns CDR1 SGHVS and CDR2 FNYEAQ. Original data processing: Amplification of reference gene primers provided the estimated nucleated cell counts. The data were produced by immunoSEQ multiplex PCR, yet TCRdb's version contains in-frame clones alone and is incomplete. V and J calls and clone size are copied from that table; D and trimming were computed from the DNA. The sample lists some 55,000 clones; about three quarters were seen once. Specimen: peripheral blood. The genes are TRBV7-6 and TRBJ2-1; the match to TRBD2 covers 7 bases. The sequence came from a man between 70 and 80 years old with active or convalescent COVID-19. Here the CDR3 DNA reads TGTGCCAGCAGCCCTATGGAACCAGCGGGAATTCACAATGAGCAGTTCTTC. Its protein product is CASSPMEPAGIHNEQFF.